This TCR beta chain was recorded in a study of T cells in localized non-small cell lung cancer. Trimming at V came to 3 bases and at J to 8 bases, leaving 10 bases not matched to a gene. Germline lookup yields CDR1 SGDLS and CDR2 YYNGEE. CDR3 size: 17 residues. Measured with immunoSEQ multiplex PCR; TCRdb has only the in-frame clones, and not every one. The sample lists about 79,000 clones, almost 85% occurring once. Notes on the study in general: Within adjacent lung there appeared a median approximately 57 of the top 100 tumor clones. Adjacent uninvolved lung tissue had the highest T cell clonality, exceeding tumor. Longer survival (overall) was linked to higher T cell density in blood. Sequence data derive from only one tumor region, so heterogeneity remains possible.

Worth noting for this clone: Its antigen is as yet unknown.

The receptor was isolated from a female donor older than 55 with stage I lung adenocarcinoma. Specimen: peripheral blood, collected before any cancer treatment. This chain connects TRBV9 to TRBJ2-1; 14 bases align to TRBD2. CDR3 in DNA: TGTGCCAGCAGCGCCACGACTAGCGGGAGGGCGAGGGATGAGCAGTTCTTC. The encoded protein is CASSATTSGRARDEQFF.